A selection of T cell receptor beta chains follows, all from one sample in a study of T cells in Graves' hyperthyroidism and ophthalmopathy. TCRdb analysed the multiplex PCR reads with MiXCR anew, one entry per CDR3 protein. The table has 210,000 or so distinct CDR3 sequences, roughly 15% seen once; the top ten hold around 50%. The material sequenced was blood. The receptors shown here come from a man aged 45-65 years with Graves' hyperthyroidism. The CDR3 runs from the conserved cysteine through the conserved F or W. A D gene is named only where the DNA matches it firmly. Clone size appears in some rows only: once, few, many, or a class for an expanded clone.

abundance	v_gene	j_gene	d_gene	CDR3aa	CDR3nt
-	TRBV7-6	TRBJ2-3	TRBD2	CASSWLPPRLASTSTDTQYF	TGTGCCAGCAGCTGGTTACCACCTAGACTAGCATCCACTAGCACAGATACGCAGTATTTT
many	TRBV28	TRBJ2-2	-	CASRSLFRELGTGELFF	TGTGCCAGCAGATCCCTCTTCCGGGAGCTGGGCACCGGGGAGCTGTTTTTT
few	TRBV6-1	TRBJ2-2	TRBD2	CASLSGRVGSGELFF	TGTGCCAGCTTAAGTGGGAGGGTCGGAAGCGGGGAGCTGTTTTTT
-	TRBV19	TRBJ1-1	-	CASSMNGFTEAFF	TGTGCCAGTAGTATGAATGGTTTCACTGAAGCTTTCTTT
-	TRBV20-1	TRBJ2-5	-	CSEKGGETQYF	TGCAGTGAGAAAGGAGGCGAGACCCAGTACTTC
many	TRBV20-1	TRBJ2-7	-	CSARDLLRMRIRSYEQYF	TGCAGTGCTAGAGATCTCCTACGGATGCGCATACGCTCCTACGAGCAGTACTTC
many	TRBV7-9	TRBJ1-1	TRBD1	CASSWGDSRAQAVAAFF	TGTGCCAGCAGCTGGGGGGACAGCCGCGCCCAAGCGGTGGCAGCTTTCTTT
many	TRBV18	TRBJ2-3	-	CASSPPRRFTDTQYF	TGTGCCAGCTCACCACCTCGAAGGTTTACAGATACGCAGTATTTT
few	TRBV29-1	TRBJ2-3	TRBD2	CSVTGQIGLAEGNTQYF	TGCAGCGTTACCGGACAGATAGGACTAGCGGAGGGGAATACGCAGTATTTT
many	TRBV6-1	TRBJ2-7	TRBD1	CASSKFGQESYEQYF	TGTGCCAGCAGTAAATTCGGACAGGAAAGCTACGAGCAGTACTTC
many	TRBV18	TRBJ2-4	-	CASSRGGRQENIQYF	TGTGCCAGCTCAAGAGGTGGGCGACAAGAAAACATTCAGTACTTC
many	TRBV3-1	TRBJ1-1	-	CASSQEGEAFF	TGTGCCAGCAGCCAAGAGGGTGAAGCTTTCTTT
-	TRBV28	TRBJ2-7	-	CASSFISRGIYEQYF	TGTGCCAGCAGTTTTATCTCAAGGGGGATCTACGAGCAGTACTTC
many	TRBV28	TRBJ1-1	-	CASSLGRGWLAEAFF	TGTGCCAGCAGTTTAGGCAGGGGATGGTTGGCTGAAGCTTTCTTT
-	TRBV20-1	TRBJ2-7	-	CSALEVGYEQYF	TGCAGTGCTCTCGAGGTGGGCTACGAGCAGTACTTC
many	TRBV20-1	TRBJ2-7	TRBD2	CSALLAVGSYEQYF	TGCAGTGCGCTACTAGCGGTAGGCTCCTACGAGCAGTACTTC
many	TRBV24-1	TRBJ2-1	TRBD1	CATSDLKSGQGYEQFF	TGTGCCACCAGTGATTTGAAGTCGGGACAGGGCTATGAGCAGTTCTTC
few	TRBV5-1	TRBJ2-1	-	CASSLVPGLFYNEQFF	TGCGCCAGCAGCTTGGTTCCGGGACTTTTCTACAATGAGCAGTTCTTC
-	TRBV30	TRBJ2-7	TRBD2	CASREVAGYEQYF	TGTGCCTCCCGCGAGGTAGCGGGATACGAGCAGTACTTC
few	TRBV5-6	TRBJ2-7	TRBD2	CASSLWTSGVYEQYF	TGTGCCAGCAGCTTATGGACTAGCGGGGTGTACGAGCAGTACTTC
many	TRBV5-1	TRBJ1-5	-	CASSLAGAGNQPQHF	TGCGCCAGCAGCTTGGCGGGTGCGGGAAATCAGCCCCAGCATTTT
-	TRBV28	TRBJ2-5	-	CASRGAGFQETQYF	TGTGCCAGCAGAGGGGCGGGATTCCAAGAGACCCAGTACTTC
many	TRBV6-1	TRBJ1-2	-	CASTPGNYGYTF	TGTGCCAGCACTCCGGGTAACTATGGCTACACCTTC
many	TRBV28	TRBJ2-7	-	CASNPLSYLEGRYEQYF	TGTGCCAGCAACCCACTGTCCTATCTCGAGGGCCGCTACGAGCAGTACTTC
many	TRBV11-2	TRBJ2-5	TRBD2	CASSLGTSGGWGTQYF	TGTGCCAGCAGCTTAGGGACTAGCGGGGGATGGGGGACCCAGTACTTC
few	TRBV6-2/TRBV6-3	TRBJ2-7	TRBD2	CASSSITGLVPYEQYF	TGTGCCAGCAGCTCGATTACGGGACTAGTCCCCTACGAGCAGTACTTC
few	TRBV5-1	TRBJ2-7	-	CASSPDRLTYEQYF	TGCGCCAGCAGCCCGGACCGCCTCACCTACGAGCAGTACTTC
many	TRBV12-5	TRBJ2-5	TRBD2	CASGLVAAGGGGTQYF	TGTGCTAGTGGTTTGGTGGCAGCGGGAGGAGGAGGGACCCAGTACTTC
-	TRBV28	TRBJ1-5	-	CASRTYYGTKGIRNQPQHF	TGTGCCAGCAGAACCTATTATGGGACAAAGGGAATTCGGAATCAGCCCCAGCATTTT
many	TRBV5-1	TRBJ2-2	-	CASSLGGHTGELFF	TGCGCCAGCAGCTTGGGGGGGCACACCGGGGAGCTGTTTTTT
many	TRBV20-1	TRBJ2-3	TRBD2	CSARPGLAGGSSTDTQYF	TGCAGTGCTAGACCGGGACTAGCGGGAGGGTCTAGCACAGATACGCAGTATTTT
few	TRBV29-1	TRBJ2-3	-	CSVARGRTDTQYF	TGCAGCGTTGCTAGGGGCCGCACAGATACGCAGTATTTT
-	TRBV12-3/TRBV12-4	TRBJ2-5	TRBD2	CASRVGGGGRLRTQYF	TGTGCCAGCAGGGTCGGGGGGGGGGGGCGTCTACGGACCCAGTACTTC
-	TRBV7-2	TRBJ1-2	-	CASSLGINYGYTF	TGTGCCAGCAGCTTAGGGATAAACTATGGCTACACCTTC
many	TRBV20-1	TRBJ2-7	TRBD2	CSASTGGRAMDEQYF	TGCAGTGCTAGTACTGGCGGGAGGGCGATGGACGAGCAGTACTTC
many	TRBV3-1	TRBJ1-2	-	CASSQTKGVGGYTF	TGTGCCAGCAGCCAAACAAAAGGGGTCGGCGGCTACACCTTC
-	TRBV20-1	TRBJ1-5	-	CSARDWQRNQPQHF	TGCAGTGCTAGAGATTGGCAAAGGAATCAGCCCCAGCATTTT
many	TRBV20-1	TRBJ2-3	-	CSARDGQPTDTQYF	TGCAGTGCTAGAGATGGCCAGCCCACAGATACGCAGTATTTT
many	TRBV5-1	TRBJ2-1	-	CASSWRGTSNEQFF	TGCGCCAGCAGCTGGCGGGGTACTTCCAATGAGCAGTTCTTC
many	TRBV27	TRBJ2-7	TRBD1	CASSHYRGAYEQYF	TGTGCCAGCAGCCACTACAGGGGGGCCTACGAGCAGTACTTC
many	TRBV30	TRBJ1-1	-	CAWSVPGTPNIEAFF	TGTGCCTGGAGTGTCCCCGGGACTCCGAACATTGAAGCTTTCTTT
-	TRBV20-1	TRBJ2-5	TRBD1	CSAYDRGHETQYF	TGCAGTGCTTACGACAGGGGGCATGAGACCCAGTACTTC
-	TRBV5-1	TRBJ2-2	TRBD2	CASSLAGVGTGELFF	TGCGCCAGCAGCCTAGCGGGAGTCGGGACCGGGGAGCTGTTTTTT
few	TRBV12-3/TRBV12-4	TRBJ1-5	-	CASSLAPGNQPQHF	TGTGCCAGCAGTTTAGCGCCCGGCAATCAGCCCCAGCATTTT
many	TRBV28	TRBJ2-1	-	CASSTLFRGDTYNEQFF	TGTGCCAGCAGCACTTTATTCCGAGGGGATACCTACAATGAGCAGTTCTTC
few	TRBV15	TRBJ2-2	TRBD1	CATSIWTGPAGELFF	TGTGCCACCAGCATCTGGACAGGGCCGGCCGGGGAGCTGTTTTTT
few	TRBV20-1	TRBJ2-3	TRBD2	CSARDARLAGKGTDTQYF	TGCAGTGCTAGAGATGCGAGACTAGCGGGGAAGGGGACAGATACGCAGTATTTT
few	TRBV20-1	TRBJ2-1	TRBD2	CSARFSLGLAGAQQFF	TGCAGTGCTAGATTCTCCCTTGGACTAGCGGGAGCCCAGCAGTTCTTC
-	TRBV4-3	TRBJ2-2	TRBD2	CASSPGTSGSYGTGELFF	TGCGCCAGCAGCCCGGGGACTAGCGGGAGTTACGGCACCGGGGAGCTGTTTTTT
-	TRBV7-9	TRBJ2-1	TRBD2	CASSPPSGEKDFYNEQFF	TGTGCCAGCAGCCCACCTAGCGGGGAAAAGGACTTTTACAATGAGCAGTTCTTC
few	TRBV7-3	TRBJ1-5	TRBD1	CASSSPRGRGDNQPQHF	TGTGCCAGCAGTTCACCTAGGGGGCGCGGTGACAATCAGCCCCAGCATTTT
-	TRBV6-1	TRBJ2-4	TRBD1	CASSSGRGLAKNIQYF	TGTGCCAGCAGTTCCGGCAGGGGGTTAGCCAAAAACATTCAGTACTTC
many	TRBV20-1	TRBJ1-1	-	CSAPRPPGNTEAFF	TGCAGTGCTCCGAGACCCCCGGGGAACACTGAAGCTTTCTTT
few	TRBV5-8	TRBJ1-1	-	CASRDRNTEAFF	TGTGCCAGCAGGGACAGGAACACTGAAGCTTTCTTT
many	TRBV20-1	TRBJ1-2	TRBD1	CSARDTGQGAVIYGYTF	TGCAGTGCTAGAGATACGGGGCAGGGGGCGGTTATATATGGCTACACCTTC
many	TRBV27	TRBJ1-6	-	CASGLQGNSPLHF	TGTGCCAGCGGCCTACAGGGCAATTCACCCCTCCACTTT
many	TRBV7-3	TRBJ1-5	-	CASSLSRGNQPQHF	TGTGCCAGCAGCTTATCGCGGGGGAATCAGCCCCAGCATTTT
-	TRBV5-1	TRBJ2-6	-	CASSLALTSGANVLTF	TGCGCCAGCAGCTTGGCACTGACCTCTGGGGCCAACGTCCTGACTTTC
few	TRBV10-3	TRBJ2-5	-	CAISNPDFNGKETQYF	TGTGCCATCAGTAACCCGGACTTCAATGGGAAAGAGACCCAGTACTTC
many	TRBV12-3/TRBV12-4	TRBJ2-3	TRBD1	CASTPGQGARTQYF	TGTGCCAGCACACCGGGACAGGGGGCTCGGACGCAGTATTTT